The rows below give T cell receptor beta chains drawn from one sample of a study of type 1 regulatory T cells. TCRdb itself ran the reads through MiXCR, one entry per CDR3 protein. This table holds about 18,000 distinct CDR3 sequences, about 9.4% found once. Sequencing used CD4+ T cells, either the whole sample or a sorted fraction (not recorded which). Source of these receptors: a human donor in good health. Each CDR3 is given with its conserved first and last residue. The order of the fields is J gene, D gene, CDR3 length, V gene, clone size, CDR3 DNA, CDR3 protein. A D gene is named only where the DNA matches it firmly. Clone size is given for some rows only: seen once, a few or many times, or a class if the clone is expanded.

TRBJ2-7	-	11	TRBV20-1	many	TGCAGTGCCGGAGACTCCTACGAGCAGTACTTC	CSAGDSYEQYF
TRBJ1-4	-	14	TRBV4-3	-	TGCGCCAGCAGTCAAGCGGAGGGTTCCGAAAAACTGTTTTTT	CASSQAEGSEKLFF
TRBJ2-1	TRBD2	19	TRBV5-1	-	TGCGCCAGCAGCTCCAGGGGAGGGGTGGCTAGCGGGAGGTCTAATGAGCAGTTCTTC	CASSSRGGVASGRSNEQFF
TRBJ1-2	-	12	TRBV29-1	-	TGCAGCGTTGAAGTTTCAGCGGATGGCTACACCTTC	CSVEVSADGYTF
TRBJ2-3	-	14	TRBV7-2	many	TGTGCCAGCAGCCGAACCGGCCCCACAGATACGCAGTATTTT	CASSRTGPTDTQYF
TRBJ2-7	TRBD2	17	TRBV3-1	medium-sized	TGTGCCAGCAGCCAAGAGTGGGGGCGGACTAGCGCGGACGAGCAGTACTTC	CASSQEWGRTSADEQYF
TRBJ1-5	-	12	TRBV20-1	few	TGCAGTGCGGTCAGGAGCAATCAGCCCCAGCATTTT	CSAVRSNQPQHF
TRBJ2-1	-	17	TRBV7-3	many	TGTGCCAGCAGCCGAGACCCGATTTCGAGCTCCTACAATGAGCAGTTCTTC	CASSRDPISSSYNEQFF
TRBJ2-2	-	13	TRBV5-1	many	TGCGCCAGCAGCTTTGGGGACACCGGGGAGCTGTTTTTT	CASSFGDTGELFF
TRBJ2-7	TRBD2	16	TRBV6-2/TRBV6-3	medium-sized	TGTGCCAGCAGTTACTCGGCAGGACTAGCGCCCAACGAGCAGTACTTC	CASSYSAGLAPNEQYF
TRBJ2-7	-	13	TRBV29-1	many	TGCAGCGTTGAGGCCGACGGGGTCTACGAGCAGTACTTC	CSVEADGVYEQYF
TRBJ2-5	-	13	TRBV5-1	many	TGCGCCAGCAGCTTGGGACAGGAAGAGACCCAGTACTTC	CASSLGQEETQYF
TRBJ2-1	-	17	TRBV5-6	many	TGTGCCAGCTCGACCCTGGTATCATCCAGGGCCTACAATGAGCAGTTCTTC	CASSTLVSSRAYNEQFF
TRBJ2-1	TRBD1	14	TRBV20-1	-	TGCAGTGCTGGGGACAGGGGGAGACTCTATGAGCAGTTCTTC	CSAGDRGRLYEQFF
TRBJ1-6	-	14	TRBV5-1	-	TGCGCCAGCAGCTTGGGGGGGAATAATTCACCCCTCCACTTT	CASSLGGNNSPLHF
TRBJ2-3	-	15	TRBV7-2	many	TGTGCCAGCAGCTTAGACTACCTTAGCACAGATACGCAGTATTTT	CASSLDYLSTDTQYF
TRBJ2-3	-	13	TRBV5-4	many	TGTGCCAGCAGCTTTCTAGCCACAGATACGCAGTATTTT	CASSFLATDTQYF
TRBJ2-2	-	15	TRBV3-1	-	TGTGCCAGCAGCCGTCTAGAAGCGAACACCGGGGAGCTGTTTTTT	CASSRLEANTGELFF
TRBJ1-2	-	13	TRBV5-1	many	TGCGCCAGCAGCTTGGGGCCAGGGGAACACTACACCTTC	CASSLGPGEHYTF
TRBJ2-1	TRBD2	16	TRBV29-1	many	TGCAGCGGTAACGCCGCCGGGACTAGCGGGGGAAATGAGCAGTTCTTC	CSGNAAGTSGGNEQFF
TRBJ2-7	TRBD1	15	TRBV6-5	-	TGTGCCAGCAGTCCGGACAGGATTACTGACTACGGGCAGTACTTC	CASSPDRITDYGQYF
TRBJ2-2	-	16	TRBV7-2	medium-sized	TGTGCCAGCAGCGGGGTTGGGGGAGGCGGCACCGGGGAGCTGTTTTTT	CASSGVGGGGTGELFF
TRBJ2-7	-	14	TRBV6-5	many	TGTGCCAGCAGGAATAACAGGTTCTCCTACGAGCAGTACTTC	CASRNNRFSYEQYF
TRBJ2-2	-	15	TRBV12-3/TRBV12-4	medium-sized	TGTGCCAGCAGTCCCCAGGGCGGGAACACCGGGGAGCTGTTTTTT	CASSPQGGNTGELFF
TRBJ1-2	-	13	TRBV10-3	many	TGTGCCATCGTCGGTGCAGGGCGAAATGGCTACACCTTC	CAIVGAGRNGYTF
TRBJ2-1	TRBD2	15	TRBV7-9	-	TGTGCCAGCAGCACGAGCGGGAGTTACCACAATGAGCAGTTCTTC	CASSTSGSYHNEQFF